The source of this T cell receptor beta chain is a study of cytomegalovirus exposure and HLA in healthy donors. Whole-study context: A data release that came early held approximately 85 million unique TCRs from HLA-typed donors. Study observations and caveats: In vitro data verified a few CMV-associated chains as specific for CMV antigens. In a later analysis, around 18,000 TCR beta sequences were associated with HLA alleles at 0.05 false discovery rate.

As regards this clone: Its target is not known.

Trimming removed 8 bases at V and 2 bases at J, with 19 bases between. CDR3 length: 15 amino acids. Germline values: CDR1 MNHEY, CDR2 SVGAGI. Vbeta (60) and Jbeta (13) primers were used in the PCR. Data came from immunoSEQ multiplex PCR; TCRdb stores just in-frame clones and leaves some out. The sample shows roughly 200,000 clones, around 89% of them seen only once. The chain employs TRBV6-5 and TRBJ2-7, with D perhaps TRBD1 (5 bases). This clonotype was sampled from a woman aged 18-30 years in good health and CMV-seronegative. Sequencing input: PBMCs. The CDR3 nucleotides are TGTGCCAGCTCCAGGGAAGGGATGCCCCCCTACGAGCAGTACTTC. Translating it yields CASSREGMPPYEQYF.